This T cell receptor beta chain was sequenced during a study of blood T cell repertoires in COVID-19. Looking at the study overall: Spain, Italy and the United States supplied samples that represented acute and convalescent COVID-19.

Assignments of participants to cohorts depended upon their own reported clinical history. Cohort 3 donors were reported recovered after two negative PCRs, clearance, or symptom resolution. The CDR3 is 12 amino acids. Trimming took 3 bases from V and 8 from J, leaving 10 bases between them. In germline, CDR1 is SGHNT, CDR2 YENEEA. Clones were sequenced by immunoSEQ multiplex PCR, and TCRdb holds only the in-frame ones, with some missing. The data contain more than 300,000 clones, 75% to 90% of them singletons. Sample: PBMCs or T cells enriched from blood (not recorded which). The origin of this receptor is a woman in her forties or fifties who had recovered from COVID-19. The chain couples TRBV11-3 to TRBJ1-2; no firm D call. The CDR3 spells CASSLDLGGYTF. The CDR3 DNA reads as TGTGCCAGCAGCTTGGATCTAGGAGGCTACACCTTC.